This entry is about one T cell receptor (beta chain). Germline CDR1 is SGHTA and CDR2 is FQGTGA. This CDR3 has 13 amino acids. V was trimmed by 1 base and J by 6 bases, leaving 8 bases between them. TCRdb's table, derived via immunoSEQ multiplex PCR, lists solely in-frame clones and lacks some. The sample has some 170,000 clones, 70% to 85% seen once. The sample is drawn from a study of blood T cell repertoires in COVID-19. Study summary: The cDNA or gDNA used as material had been derived from T cells, B-cell-depleted T cells, or PBMCs.

The clonotype comes from a woman in her forties or fifties who had recovered from COVID-19. Sequenced: PBMCs or T cells enriched from blood (not recorded which). V usage is TRBV7-3 and J usage is TRBJ2-3; D uncertain. Here the CDR3 reads CASSLMPGDTQYF. The CDR3 DNA sequence: TGTGCCAGCAGCTTAATGCCCGGGGATACGCAGTATTTT. Full variable domain (rest looked up from reference TRBV7-3 and TRBJ2-3): GAGVSQTPSNKVTEKGKYVELRCDPISGHTALYWYRQSLGQGPEFLIYFQGTGAADDSGLPNDRFFAVRPEGSVSTLKIQRTERGDSAVYLCASSLMPGDTQYFGPGTRLTVL.